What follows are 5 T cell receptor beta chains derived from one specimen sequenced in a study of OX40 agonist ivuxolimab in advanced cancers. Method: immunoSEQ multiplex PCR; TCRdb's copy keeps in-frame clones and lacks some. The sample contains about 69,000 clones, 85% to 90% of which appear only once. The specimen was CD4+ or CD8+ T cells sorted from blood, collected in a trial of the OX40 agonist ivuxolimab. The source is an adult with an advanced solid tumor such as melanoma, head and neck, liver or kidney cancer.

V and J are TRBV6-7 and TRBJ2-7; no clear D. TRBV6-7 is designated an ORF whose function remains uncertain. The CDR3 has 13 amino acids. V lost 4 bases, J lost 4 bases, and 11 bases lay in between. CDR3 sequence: CASSWLRLYEQYF. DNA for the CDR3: TGTGCCAGCAGTTGGCTACGCCTTTACGAGCAGTACTTC.

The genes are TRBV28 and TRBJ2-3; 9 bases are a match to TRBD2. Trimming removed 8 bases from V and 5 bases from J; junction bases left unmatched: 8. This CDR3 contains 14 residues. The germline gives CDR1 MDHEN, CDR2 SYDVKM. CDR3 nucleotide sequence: TGTGCCAGCGGATCTAGCGGGACAATAGATACGCAGTATTTT. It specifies CASGSSGTIDTQYF.

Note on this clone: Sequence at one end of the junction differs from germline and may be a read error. This CDR3 is CASSARTGNAGELFF. The CDR3 DNA reads as TGTGCCAGCAGCGCCAGGACAGGGAACGCCGGGGAGCTGTTTTTT. V gene TRBV7-2 combines with J gene TRBJ2-2; TRBD1 agrees at 8 bases. CDR3 length equals 15 residues. Germline values: CDR1 SGHTA, CDR2 FQGNSA.

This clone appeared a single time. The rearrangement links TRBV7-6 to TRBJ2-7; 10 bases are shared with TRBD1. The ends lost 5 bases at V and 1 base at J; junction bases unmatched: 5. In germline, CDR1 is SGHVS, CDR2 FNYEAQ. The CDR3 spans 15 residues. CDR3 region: CASSPPGQGSYEQYF. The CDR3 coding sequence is TGTGCCAGCAGCCCGCCGGGACAGGGGTCCTACGAGCAGTACTTC.

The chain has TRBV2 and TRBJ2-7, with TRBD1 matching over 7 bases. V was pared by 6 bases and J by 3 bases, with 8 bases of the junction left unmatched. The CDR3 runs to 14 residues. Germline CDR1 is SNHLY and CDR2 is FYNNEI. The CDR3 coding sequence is TGTGCCAGCAGGGCTACGACAGGGAACTACGAGCAGTACTTC. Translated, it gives CASRATTGNYEQYF.